This T cell receptor beta chain was sequenced during a study of cytomegalovirus exposure and HLA in healthy donors. Whole-study findings and limits: In terms of immune exposure information, only CMV serostatus was available. The study found most TCR sequences rare, yet found some public TCRs in many donors. In most subjects, TCR beta sequences reportedly gave accurate predictions of HLA-A and HLA-B alleles. Associated with HLA alleles at 0.05 false discovery rate in a later analysis were 16,951 TCR beta sequences.

Notes on this clone: Its target is unknown.

This PCR relied on a set of 60 Vbeta primers and 13 Jbeta primers. Data came from immunoSEQ multiplex PCR; TCRdb stores just in-frame clones and leaves some out. Among 100,000 to 150,000 clones listed, over 60% were seen once. The V and J ends lost 0 bases and 2 bases respectively, with 10 bases between them. The CDR3 totals 15 residues. Germline V gives CDR1 SGHRS, CDR2 YFSETQ. This TCR was recovered from a human donor in good health. This chain joins TRBV5-1 and TRBJ2-3; D is uncertain. The sequencing sample was made of PBMCs. The CDR3 loop reads CASSLGGLYTDTQYF. The CDR3 coding sequence is TGCGCCAGCAGCTTGGGAGGATTATACACAGATACGCAGTATTTT.